This TCR beta chain appears in the sequencing data of a study of T cell repertoires in aging, cancer and after chemotherapy. The overall study: Six age groups, ranging from 30 or younger to 70 or older, included the donors. Patients with glioblastoma brain tumors were sampled before and after temozolomide-based therapy. Regarding the study as a whole: Age-matched healthy donors had significantly more diverse, less clonal blood TCR repertoires than untreated cancer patients. Across the chemotherapy interval, each cancer cohort showed higher median generation probability, suggesting thymic rebound.

A mixed TRB-A/B primer pool amplified rearranged TRB by multiplex touch-down PCR. TCRdb ran MiXCR on the multiplex PCR reads and lists one entry per CDR3 protein. Counted here are around 20,000 distinct CDR3 sequences, around 38% occurring once; the ten biggest clones make up roughly a sixth. Germline values: CDR1 SGHDT, CDR2 YYEEEE. V was shortened by 0 bases and J by 4 bases, with 8 bases between the two germline ends. The CDR3 runs to 14 residues. As concerns this clonotype: The target antigen is unknown.

Peripheral blood genomic DNA, not sorted cells or RNA, was the template. Sequenced input: blood. The V and J genes are TRBV5-6 and TRBJ2-1; the D is unclear. This sequence was found in a human donor with a solid tumor. The CDR3 spells CASSLAALYNEQFF. The CDR3 DNA sequence: TGTGCCAGCAGCTTGGCAGCACTATACAATGAGCAGTTCTTC.